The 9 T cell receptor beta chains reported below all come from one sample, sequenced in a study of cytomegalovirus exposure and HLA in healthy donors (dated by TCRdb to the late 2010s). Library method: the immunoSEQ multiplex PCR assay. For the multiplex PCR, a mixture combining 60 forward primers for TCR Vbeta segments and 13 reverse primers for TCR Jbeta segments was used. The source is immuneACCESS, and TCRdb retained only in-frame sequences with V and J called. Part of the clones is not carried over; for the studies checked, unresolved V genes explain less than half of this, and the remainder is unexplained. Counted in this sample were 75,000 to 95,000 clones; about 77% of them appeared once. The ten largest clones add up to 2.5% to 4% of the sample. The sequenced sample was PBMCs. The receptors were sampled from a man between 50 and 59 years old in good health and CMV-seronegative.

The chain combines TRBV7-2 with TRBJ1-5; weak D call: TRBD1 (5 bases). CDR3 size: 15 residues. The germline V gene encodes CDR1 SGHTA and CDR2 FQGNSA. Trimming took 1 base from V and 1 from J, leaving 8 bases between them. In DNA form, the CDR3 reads TGTGCCAGCAGCTTAGTGGGGCGAAGCAATCAGCCCCAGCATTTT. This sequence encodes CASSLVGRSNQPQHF.

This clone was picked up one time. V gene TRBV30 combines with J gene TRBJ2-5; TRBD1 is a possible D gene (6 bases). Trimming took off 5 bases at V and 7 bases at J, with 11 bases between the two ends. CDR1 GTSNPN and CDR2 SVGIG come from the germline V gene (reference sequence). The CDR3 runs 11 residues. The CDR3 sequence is CAWGGVGTQYF. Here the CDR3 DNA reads TGTGCCTGGGGGGGCGTAGGGACCCAGTACTTC.

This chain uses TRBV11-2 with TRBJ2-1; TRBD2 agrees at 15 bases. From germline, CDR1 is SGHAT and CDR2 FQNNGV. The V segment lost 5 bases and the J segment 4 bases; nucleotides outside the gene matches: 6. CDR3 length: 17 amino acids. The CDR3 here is CASSLGLAGGRYNEQFF. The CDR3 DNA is TGTGCCAGCAGCCTAGGACTAGCGGGGGGGCGATACAATGAGCAGTTCTTC.

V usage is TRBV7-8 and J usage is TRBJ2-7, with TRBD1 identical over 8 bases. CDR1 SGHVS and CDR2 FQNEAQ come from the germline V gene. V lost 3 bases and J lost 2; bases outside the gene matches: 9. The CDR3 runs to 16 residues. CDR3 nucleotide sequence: TGTGCCAGCAGCTTGGGACAGGAACAATCTACCTACGAGCAGTACTTC. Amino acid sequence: CASSLGQEQSTYEQYF. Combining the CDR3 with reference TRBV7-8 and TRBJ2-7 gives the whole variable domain GAGVSQSPRYKVAKRGQDVALRCDPISGHVSLFWYQQALGQGPEFLTYFQNEAQLDKSGLPSDRFFAERPEGSVSTLKIQRTQQEDSAVYLCASSLGQEQSTYEQYFGPGTRLTVT.

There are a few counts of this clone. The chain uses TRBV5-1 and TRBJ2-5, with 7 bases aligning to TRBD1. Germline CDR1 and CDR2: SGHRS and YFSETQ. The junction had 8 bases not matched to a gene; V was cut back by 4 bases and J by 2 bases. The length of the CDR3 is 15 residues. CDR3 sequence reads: CASSGTQGRQETQYF. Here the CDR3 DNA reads TGCGCCAGCAGCGGGACACAGGGGCGACAAGAGACCCAGTACTTC.

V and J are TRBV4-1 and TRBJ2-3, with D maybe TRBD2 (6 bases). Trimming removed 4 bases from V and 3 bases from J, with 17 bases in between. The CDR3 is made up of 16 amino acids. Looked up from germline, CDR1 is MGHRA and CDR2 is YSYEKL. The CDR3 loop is CASSPRDSHGTDTQYF. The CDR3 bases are TGCGCCAGCAGCCCACGGGACTCTCATGGAACAGATACGCAGTATTTT.

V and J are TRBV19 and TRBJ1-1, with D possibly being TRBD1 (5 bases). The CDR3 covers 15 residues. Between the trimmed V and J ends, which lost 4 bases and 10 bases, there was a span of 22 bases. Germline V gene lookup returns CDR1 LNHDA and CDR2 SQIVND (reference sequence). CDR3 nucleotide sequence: TGTGCCAGTAGTAGGGGGGGGGAGCGAGGCCAATCAGCTTTCTTT. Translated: CASSRGGERGQSAFF.

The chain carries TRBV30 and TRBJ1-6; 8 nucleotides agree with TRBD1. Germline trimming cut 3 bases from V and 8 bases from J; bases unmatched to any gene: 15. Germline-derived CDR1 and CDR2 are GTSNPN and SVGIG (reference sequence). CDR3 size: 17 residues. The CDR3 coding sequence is TGTGCCTGGAGCCCGTGGATGACAGGGGAAGTTGATTCACCCCTCCACTTT. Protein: CAWSPWMTGEVDSPLHF.

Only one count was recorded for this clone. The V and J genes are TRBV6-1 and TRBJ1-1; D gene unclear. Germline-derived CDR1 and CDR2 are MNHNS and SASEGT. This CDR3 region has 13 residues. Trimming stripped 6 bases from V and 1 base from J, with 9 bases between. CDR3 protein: CASRVTENTEAFF. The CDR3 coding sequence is TGTGCCAGCAGAGTAACAGAGAACACTGAAGCTTTCTTT.